Listed below are T cell receptor beta chains from one sample, sequenced in a study of blood T cell repertoires in COVID-19. Sequencing used immunoSEQ multiplex PCR; TCRdb keeps in-frame clones, though not all of them. The sample records 50,000 to 60,000 clones, around 83% being singletons. The sample consisted of peripheral blood. These receptors originate from a human donor in a cohort sampled during active or convalescent COVID-19. Each CDR3 is given with its conserved first and last residue. The D gene is left open where the match is weak. Size is omitted from some rows. Given values are once, few, many or a class for expanded clones.

TRBV10-3,TRBJ1-2,NA,NA,TGTGCCATCAGGAACCGCCGGGACATCTATGGCTACACCTTC,CAIRNRRDIYGYTF
TRBV7-2,TRBJ1-2,once,NA,TGTGCCAGCAGCCCTGGACAGAACTATGGCTACACCTTC,CASSPGQNYGYTF
TRBV12-3/TRBV12-4,TRBJ1-1,NA,NA,TGTGCCAGCAGTTATCTCCCGAACACTGAAGCTTTCTTT,CASSYLPNTEAFF
TRBV7-2,TRBJ2-1,NA,NA,TGTGCCAGCAGCGACTCACTGTTCAATGAGCAGTTCTTC,CASSDSLFNEQFF
TRBV6-1,TRBJ2-1,NA,TRBD2,TGTGCCAGCAGTGAAACTGAGCGGGGGCCCTACTACAATGAGCAGTTCTTC,CASSETERGPYYNEQFF
TRBV3-1/TRBV3-2,TRBJ1-6,few,NA,TGTGCCAGCGGCGACACAGGGCGTTCACCCCTCCACTTT,CASGDTGRSPLHF
TRBV9,TRBJ2-1,NA,NA,TGTGCCAGCCGGGGAAGCTCCTACAATGAGCAGTTCTTC,CASRGSSYNEQFF
TRBV7-2,TRBJ1-6,NA,TRBD1,TGTGCCAGCAGCCAGGGGACAGGGGGCTCACCCCTCCACTTT,CASSQGTGGSPLHF
TRBV27,TRBJ2-5,NA,TRBD2,TGTGCCAGCAGTTCCCACCTAGCGGGGGTGGAGACCCAGTACTTC,CASSSHLAGVETQYF
TRBV7-2,TRBJ1-3,NA,TRBD1,TGTGCCAGCAGCCTAGGGACAGGGGGCGGTGGAAACACCATATATTTT,CASSLGTGGGGNTIYF
TRBV4-3,TRBJ2-7,NA,TRBD1,TGCGCCAGCAGCCAAACCCGGGACAGCTACAGGCGGTACTTC,CASSQTRDSYRRYF
TRBV7-9,TRBJ2-1,NA,TRBD2,TGTGCCAGCAGCTTAGCGAACCGAGCGGGGGCCTACAATGAGCAGTTCTTC,CASSLANRAGAYNEQFF
TRBV6-6,TRBJ2-2,NA,TRBD1,TGTGCCAGCAGTTCCACGGACAGGGGAGTGGAGCTGTTTTTT,CASSSTDRGVELFF
TRBV13,TRBJ1-2,NA,TRBD1,TGTGCCAGCCTTAGGACAGGGGAAAGCGGTGGCTACACCTTC,CASLRTGESGGYTF
TRBV5-1,TRBJ2-3,few,NA,TGCGCCAGCAGCACCCAGGCCTCTATCTCAGATACGCAGTATTTT,CASSTQASISDTQYF
TRBV27,TRBJ2-7,NA,NA,TGTGCCAGCAGTGTGGGTCTCCAGGGCCCGAGCTCCTACGAGCAGTACTTC,CASSVGLQGPSSYEQYF